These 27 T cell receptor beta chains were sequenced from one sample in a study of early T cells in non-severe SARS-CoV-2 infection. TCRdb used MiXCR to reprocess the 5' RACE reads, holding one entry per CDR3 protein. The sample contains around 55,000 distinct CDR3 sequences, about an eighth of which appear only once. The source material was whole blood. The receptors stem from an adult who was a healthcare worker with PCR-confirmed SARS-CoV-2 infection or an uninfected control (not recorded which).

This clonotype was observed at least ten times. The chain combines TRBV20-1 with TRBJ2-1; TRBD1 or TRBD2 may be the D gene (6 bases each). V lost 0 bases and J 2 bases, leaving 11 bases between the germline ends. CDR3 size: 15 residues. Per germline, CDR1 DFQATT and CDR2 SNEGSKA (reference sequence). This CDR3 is CSARDVGGPYNEQFF. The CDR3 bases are TGCAGTGCTAGAGATGTAGGGGGGCCCTACAATGAGCAGTTCTTC.

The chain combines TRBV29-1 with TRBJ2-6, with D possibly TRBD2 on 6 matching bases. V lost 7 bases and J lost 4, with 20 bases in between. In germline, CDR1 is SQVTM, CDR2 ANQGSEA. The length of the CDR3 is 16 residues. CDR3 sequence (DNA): TGCAGCGGATTAGCGGAGGGGCCCAGAGGGGCCAACGTCCTGACTTTC. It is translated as CSGLAEGPRGANVLTF.

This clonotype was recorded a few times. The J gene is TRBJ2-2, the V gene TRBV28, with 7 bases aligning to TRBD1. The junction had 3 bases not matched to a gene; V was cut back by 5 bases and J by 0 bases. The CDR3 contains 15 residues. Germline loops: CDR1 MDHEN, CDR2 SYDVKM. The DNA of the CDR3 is TGTGCCAGCAGTCCGGGACAGTCGAACACCGGGGAGCTGTTTTTT. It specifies CASSPGQSNTGELFF. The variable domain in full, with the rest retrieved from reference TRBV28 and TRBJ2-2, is DVKVTQSSRYLVKRTGEKVFLECVQDMDHENMFWYRQDPGLGLRLIYFSYDVKMKEKGDIPEGYSVSREKKERFSLILESASTNQTSMYLCASSPGQSNTGELFFGEGSRLTVL.

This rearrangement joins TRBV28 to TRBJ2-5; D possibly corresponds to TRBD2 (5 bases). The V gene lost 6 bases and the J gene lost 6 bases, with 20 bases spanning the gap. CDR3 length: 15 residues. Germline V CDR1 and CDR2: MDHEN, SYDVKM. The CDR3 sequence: CASSPPMVTGKTQYF. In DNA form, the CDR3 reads TGTGCCAGCAGCCCTCCGATGGTAACCGGGAAGACCCAGTACTTC.

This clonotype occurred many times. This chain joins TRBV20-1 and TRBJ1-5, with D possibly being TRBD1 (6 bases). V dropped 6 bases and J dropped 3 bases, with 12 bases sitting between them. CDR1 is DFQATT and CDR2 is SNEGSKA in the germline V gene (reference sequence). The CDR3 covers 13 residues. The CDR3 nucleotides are TGCAGTGCCCCGGACAGTTCCAATCAGCCCCAGCATTTT. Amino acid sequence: CSAPDSSNQPQHF.

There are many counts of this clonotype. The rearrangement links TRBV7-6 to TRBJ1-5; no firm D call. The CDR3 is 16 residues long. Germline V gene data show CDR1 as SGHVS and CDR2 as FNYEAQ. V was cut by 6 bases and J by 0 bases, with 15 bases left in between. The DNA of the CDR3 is TGTGCCAGCAGTCCCAGCCCGGATAATAGCAATCAGCCCCAGCATTTT. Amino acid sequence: CASSPSPDNSNQPQHF.

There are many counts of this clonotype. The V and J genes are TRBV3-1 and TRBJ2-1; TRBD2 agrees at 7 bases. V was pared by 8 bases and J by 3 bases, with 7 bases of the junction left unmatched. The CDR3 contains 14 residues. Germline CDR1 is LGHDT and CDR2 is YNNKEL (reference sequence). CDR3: CASSVGGFYNEQFF. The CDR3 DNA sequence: TGTGCCAGCTCCGTCGGGGGGTTCTACAATGAGCAGTTCTTC.

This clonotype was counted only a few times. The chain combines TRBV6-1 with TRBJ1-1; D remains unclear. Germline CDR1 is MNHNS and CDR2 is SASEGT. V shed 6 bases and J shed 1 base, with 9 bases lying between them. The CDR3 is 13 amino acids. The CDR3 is CASRIAPNTEAFF. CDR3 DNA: TGTGCCAGCAGGATCGCCCCGAACACTGAAGCTTTCTTT.

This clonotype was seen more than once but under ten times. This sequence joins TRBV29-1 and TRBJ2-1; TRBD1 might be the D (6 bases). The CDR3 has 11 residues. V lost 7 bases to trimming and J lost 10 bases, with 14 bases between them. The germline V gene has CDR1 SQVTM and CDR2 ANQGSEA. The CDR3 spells CSAGHVAEQFF. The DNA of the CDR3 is TGCAGCGCGGGACACGTGGCCGAGCAGTTCTTC.

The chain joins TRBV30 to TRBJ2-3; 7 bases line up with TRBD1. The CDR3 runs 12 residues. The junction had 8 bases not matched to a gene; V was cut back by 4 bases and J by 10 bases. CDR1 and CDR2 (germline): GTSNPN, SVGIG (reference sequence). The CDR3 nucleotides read TGTGCCTGGACTGGAAACAGGGGACCGCAGTATTTT. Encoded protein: CAWTGNRGPQYF.

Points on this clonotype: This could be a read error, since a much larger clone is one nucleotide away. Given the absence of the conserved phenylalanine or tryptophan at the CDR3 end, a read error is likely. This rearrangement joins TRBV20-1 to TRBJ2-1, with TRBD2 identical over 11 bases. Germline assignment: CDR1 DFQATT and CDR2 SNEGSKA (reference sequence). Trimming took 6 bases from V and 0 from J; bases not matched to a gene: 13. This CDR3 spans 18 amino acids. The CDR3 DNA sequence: TGCAGTGCCCTTCAGGGACTAGCGGCTCTGAGCTCCTACAATGAGCAGTTCTCC. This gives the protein CSALQGLAALSSYNEQFS.

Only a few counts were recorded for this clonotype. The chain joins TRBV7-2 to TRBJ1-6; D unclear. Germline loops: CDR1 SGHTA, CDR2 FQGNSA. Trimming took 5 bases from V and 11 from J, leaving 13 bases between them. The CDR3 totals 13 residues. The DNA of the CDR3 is TGTGCCAGCAGCCCCACCCTCCGAACACCCCTCCACTTT. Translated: CASSPTLRTPLHF. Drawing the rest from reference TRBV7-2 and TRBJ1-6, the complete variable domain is GAGVSQSPSNKVTEKGKDVELRCDPISGHTALYWYRQSLGQGLEFLIYFQGNSAPDKSGLPSDRFSAERTGGSVSTLTIQRTQQEDSAVYLCASSPTLRTPLHFGNGTRLTVT.

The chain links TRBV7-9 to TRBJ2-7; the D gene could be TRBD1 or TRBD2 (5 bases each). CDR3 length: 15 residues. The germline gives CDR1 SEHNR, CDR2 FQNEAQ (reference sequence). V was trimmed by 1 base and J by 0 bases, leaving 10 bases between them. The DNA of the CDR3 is TGTGCCAGCAGCTTAGAGCTGGGGACCTCCTACGAGCAGTACTTC. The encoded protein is CASSLELGTSYEQYF.

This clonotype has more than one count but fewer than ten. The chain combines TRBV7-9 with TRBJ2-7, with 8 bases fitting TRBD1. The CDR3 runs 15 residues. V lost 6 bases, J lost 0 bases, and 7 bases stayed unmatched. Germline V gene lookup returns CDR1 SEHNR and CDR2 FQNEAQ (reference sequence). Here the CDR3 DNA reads TGTGCCAGCAGTCCGGGACAGGCGGCCTCCTACGAGCAGTACTTC. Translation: CASSPGQAASYEQYF. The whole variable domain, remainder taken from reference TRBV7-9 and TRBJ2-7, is DTGVSQNPRHKITKRGQNVTFRCDPISEHNRLYWYRQTLGQGPEFLTYFQNEAQLEKSRLLSDRFSAERPKGSFSTLEIQRTEQGDSAMYLCASSPGQAASYEQYFGPGTRLTVT.

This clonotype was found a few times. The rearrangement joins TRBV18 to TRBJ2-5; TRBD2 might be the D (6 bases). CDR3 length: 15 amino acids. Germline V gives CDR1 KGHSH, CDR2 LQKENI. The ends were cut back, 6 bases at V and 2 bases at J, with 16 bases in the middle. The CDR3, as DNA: TGTGCCAGCTCTTCTTCCTCTAGCGTTCAAGAGACCCAGTACTTC. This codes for CASSSSSSVQETQYF.

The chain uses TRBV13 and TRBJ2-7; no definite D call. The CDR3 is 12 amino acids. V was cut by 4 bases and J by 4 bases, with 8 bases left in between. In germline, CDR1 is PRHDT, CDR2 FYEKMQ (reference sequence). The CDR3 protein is CASSSEPYEQYF. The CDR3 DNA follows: TGTGCCAGCAGCTCGGAACCTTACGAGCAGTACTTC.

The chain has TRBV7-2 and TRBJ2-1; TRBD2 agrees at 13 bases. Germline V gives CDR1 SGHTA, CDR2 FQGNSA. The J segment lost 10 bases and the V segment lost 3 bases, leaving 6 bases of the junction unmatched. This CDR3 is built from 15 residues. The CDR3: CASSFGTSGTGEQFF. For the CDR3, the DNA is TGTGCCAGCAGCTTCGGGACTAGCGGGACGGGGGAGCAGTTCTTC.

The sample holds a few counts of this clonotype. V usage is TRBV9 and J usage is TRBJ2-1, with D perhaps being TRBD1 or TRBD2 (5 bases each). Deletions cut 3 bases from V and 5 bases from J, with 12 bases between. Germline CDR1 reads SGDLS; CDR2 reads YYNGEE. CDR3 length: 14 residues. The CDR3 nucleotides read TGTGCCAGCAGCGCCACTTGGGGGAACAATGAGCAGTTCTTC. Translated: CASSATWGNNEQFF. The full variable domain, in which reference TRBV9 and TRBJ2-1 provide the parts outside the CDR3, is DSGVTQTPKHLITATGQRVTLRCSPRSGDLSVYWYQQSLDQGLQFLIQYYNGEERAKGNILERFSAQQFPDLHSELNLSSLELGDSALYFCASSATWGNNEQFFGPGTRLTVL.

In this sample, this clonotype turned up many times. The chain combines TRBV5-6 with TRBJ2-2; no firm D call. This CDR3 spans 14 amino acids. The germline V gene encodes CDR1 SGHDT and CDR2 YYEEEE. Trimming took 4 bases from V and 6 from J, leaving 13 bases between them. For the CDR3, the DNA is TGTGCCAGCAGCCTCCGGCCCACGTCCGGGGAGCTGTTTTTT. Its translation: CASSLRPTSGELFF.

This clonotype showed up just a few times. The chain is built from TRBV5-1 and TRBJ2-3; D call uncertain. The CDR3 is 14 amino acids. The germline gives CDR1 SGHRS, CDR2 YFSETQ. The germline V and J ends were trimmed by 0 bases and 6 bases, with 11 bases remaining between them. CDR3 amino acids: CASSLETPRDTQYF. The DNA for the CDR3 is TGCGCCAGCAGCTTGGAAACACCTCGGGATACGCAGTATTTT.

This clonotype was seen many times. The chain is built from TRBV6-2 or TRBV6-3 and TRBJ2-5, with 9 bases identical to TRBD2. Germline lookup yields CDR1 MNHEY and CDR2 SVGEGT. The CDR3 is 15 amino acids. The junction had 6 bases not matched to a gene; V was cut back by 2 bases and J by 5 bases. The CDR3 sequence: CASSYESSGSETQYF. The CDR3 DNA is TGTGCCAGCAGTTACGAGAGTAGCGGGAGTGAGACCCAGTACTTC.

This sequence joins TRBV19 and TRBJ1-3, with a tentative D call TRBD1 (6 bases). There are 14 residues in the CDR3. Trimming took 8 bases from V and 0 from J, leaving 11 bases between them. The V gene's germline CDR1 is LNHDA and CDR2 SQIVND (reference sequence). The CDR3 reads CASEAGASGNTIYF. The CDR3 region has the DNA TGTGCCAGTGAGGCAGGGGCCTCTGGAAACACCATATATTTT.

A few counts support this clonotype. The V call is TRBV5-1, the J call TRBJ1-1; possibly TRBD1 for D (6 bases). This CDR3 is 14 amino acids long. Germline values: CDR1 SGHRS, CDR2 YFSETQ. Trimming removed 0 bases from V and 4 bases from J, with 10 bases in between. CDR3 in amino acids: CASSLVRGVTEAFF. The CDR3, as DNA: TGCGCCAGCAGCTTGGTCAGGGGAGTCACTGAAGCTTTCTTT.

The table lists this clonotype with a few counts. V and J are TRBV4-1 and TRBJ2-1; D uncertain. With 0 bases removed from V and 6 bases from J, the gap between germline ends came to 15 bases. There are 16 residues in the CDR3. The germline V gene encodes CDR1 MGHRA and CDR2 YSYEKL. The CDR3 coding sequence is TGCGCCAGCAGCCAAGAGGACGCAGCGATGGCCAATGAGCAGTTCTTC. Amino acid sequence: CASSQEDAAMANEQFF.

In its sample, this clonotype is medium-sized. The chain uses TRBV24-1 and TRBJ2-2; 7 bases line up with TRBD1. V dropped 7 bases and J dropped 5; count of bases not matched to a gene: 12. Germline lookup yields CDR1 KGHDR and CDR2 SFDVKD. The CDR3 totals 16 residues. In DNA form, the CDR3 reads TGTGCCACCAGCCCAACGACAGGGTCGACAACCGGGGAGCTGTTTTTT. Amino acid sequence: CATSPTTGSTTGELFF.

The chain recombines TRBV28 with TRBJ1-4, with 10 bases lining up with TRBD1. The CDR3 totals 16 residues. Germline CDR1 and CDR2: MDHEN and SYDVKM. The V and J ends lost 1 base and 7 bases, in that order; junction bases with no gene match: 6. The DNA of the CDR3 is TGTGCCAGCAGTTTATTCGGACAGGGGGGGAGTGAAAAACTGTTTTTT. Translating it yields CASSLFGQGGSEKLFF.

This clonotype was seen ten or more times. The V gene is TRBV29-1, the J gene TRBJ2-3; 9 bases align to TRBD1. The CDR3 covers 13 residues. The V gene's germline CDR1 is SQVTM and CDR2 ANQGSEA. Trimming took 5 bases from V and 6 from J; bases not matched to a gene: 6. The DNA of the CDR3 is TGCAGCGTTTCCGGGACAGGGACCGATACGCAGTATTTT. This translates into CSVSGTGTDTQYF.